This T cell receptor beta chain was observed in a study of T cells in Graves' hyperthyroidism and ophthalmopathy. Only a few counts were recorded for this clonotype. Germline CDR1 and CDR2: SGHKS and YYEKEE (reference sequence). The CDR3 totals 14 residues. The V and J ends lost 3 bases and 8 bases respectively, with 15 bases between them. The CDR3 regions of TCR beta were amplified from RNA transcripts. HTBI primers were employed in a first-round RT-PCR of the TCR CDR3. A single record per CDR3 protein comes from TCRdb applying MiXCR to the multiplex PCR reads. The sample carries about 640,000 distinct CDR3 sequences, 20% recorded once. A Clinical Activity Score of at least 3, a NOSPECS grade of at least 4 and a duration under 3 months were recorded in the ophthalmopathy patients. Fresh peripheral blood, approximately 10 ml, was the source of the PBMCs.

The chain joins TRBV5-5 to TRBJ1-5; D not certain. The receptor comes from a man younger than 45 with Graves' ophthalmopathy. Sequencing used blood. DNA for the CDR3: TGTGCCAGCAGCTCTCTCGGATCGGGAGAGCCCCAGCATTTT. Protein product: CASSSLGSGEPQHF.